The rows below give T cell receptor beta chains drawn from one sample of a study of cytomegalovirus exposure and HLA in healthy donors. Sequenced by immunoSEQ multiplex PCR; TCRdb stores in-frame clones only, minus some. The sample includes 210,000 or so clones, approximately 82% of them seen just once. The sequencing input was PBMCs. The source of these receptors is a man aged 18 to 30 in good health and CMV-seronegative. CDR3s include the opening cysteine and the closing phenylalanine or tryptophan. A D gene is named only where the DNA matches it firmly. A clone size is listed for some rows: how often the clone was seen (once, few, many), or a class if it is expanded.

d_gene	abundance	v_gene	j_gene	CDR3nt	CDR3aa
TRBD1	.	TRBV5-1	TRBJ1-2	TGCGCCAGCAGCTTGACCGTGACAGGGCTTCATGGCTACACCTTC	CASSLTVTGLHGYTF
TRBD2	.	TRBV28	TRBJ2-5	TGTGCCAGCAGTGGGGTGTCGGCGGGAGTGCGAGAGACCCAGTACTTC	CASSGVSAGVRETQYF
.	once	TRBV27	TRBJ1-2	TGTGCCAGCAGTCCCCTGGGGTCGGACAAGAACTATGGCTACACCTTC	CASSPLGSDKNYGYTF
.	few	TRBV2	TRBJ2-1	TGTGCCAGCAGTCTACAGGGCTACAATGAGCAGTTCTTC	CASSLQGYNEQFF
TRBD2	.	TRBV7-7	TRBJ2-5	TGTGCTAGCAGCCGGGGAGGGGAAGAGACCCAGTACTTC	CASSRGGEETQYF
TRBD2	.	TRBV7-3	TRBJ2-1	TGTGCCAGCAGCTTAAGTCCGGGACTAGCCAACAATGAGCAGTTCTTC	CASSLSPGLANNEQFF
.	.	TRBV18	TRBJ2-7	TGTGCCAGCTCACCAGTCGCAGGGAAGGAGAACGAGCAGTACTTC	CASSPVAGKENEQYF
.	.	TRBV19	TRBJ2-3	TGTGCCAGTACCGACAGCAGGGGGGCAGATACGCAGTATTTT	CASTDSRGADTQYF
.	.	TRBV7-9	TRBJ1-1	TGTGCCAGCAGCTTACCAGGGTGGGGGGGTGCTTTCTTT	CASSLPGWGGAFF
.	.	TRBV4-1	TRBJ1-2	TGCGCCAGCAGCCACAACGCGGACAGCGCTGGCTACACCTTC	CASSHNADSAGYTF
TRBD1	many	TRBV7-9	TRBJ1-2	TGTGCCAGCAGCTGGCGGGACAGAGCTAACTATGGCTACACCTTC	CASSWRDRANYGYTF
.	.	TRBV18	TRBJ2-2	TGTGCCAGCTCACCATTCGAGCGCACCGGGGAGCTGTTTTTT	CASSPFERTGELFF
TRBD2	.	TRBV30	TRBJ2-1	TGTGCCTGGAAGGTAGCGGGAAGACTTAATGAGCAGTTCTTC	CAWKVAGRLNEQFF
TRBD1	few	TRBV28	TRBJ2-1	TGTGCCAGCAGCACCGGGACAGTCTCCTACAATGAGCAGTTCTTC	CASSTGTVSYNEQFF
.	.	TRBV7-2	TRBJ2-7	TGTGCCAGCAGCTTAATGGCAGGGTCCTACGAGCAGTACTTC	CASSLMAGSYEQYF
.	.	TRBV4-1	TRBJ2-5	TGCGCCAGCAGCCCTACCGGGCTGGAGGGGGAGACCCAGTACTTC	CASSPTGLEGETQYF
TRBD2	.	TRBV5-1	TRBJ2-1	TGCGCCAGCAGCTTGGGACTAGCTAGAGATGAGCAGTTCTTC	CASSLGLARDEQFF
.	few	TRBV6-5	TRBJ1-1	TGTGCCAGCAGTAAAGGTCAGGGATCGAACACTGAAGCTTTCTTT	CASSKGQGSNTEAFF
.	few	TRBV11-2	TRBJ2-5	TGTGCCAGCAGCTTAGCCGGAGAGACCCAGTACTTC	CASSLAGETQYF
.	.	TRBV15	TRBJ2-3	TGTGCCAGCTCGAATCAAAGACAGACACCCACAGATGCGCAGTATTTT	CASSNQRQTPTDAQYF
.	.	TRBV28	TRBJ1-4	TGTGCCAGCAGTTTATACGGGGTTGAGGAAAAACTGTTTTTT	CASSLYGVEEKLFF
TRBD2	.	TRBV29-1	TRBJ2-3	TGCAGCGTTGAGATGGGACTAGCGGGGCGCACAGATACGCAGTATTTT	CSVEMGLAGRTDTQYF
.	.	TRBV27	TRBJ1-2	TGTGCCAGCAGTTTAACAGTCGGAAACTATGGCTACACCTTC	CASSLTVGNYGYTF
TRBD1	.	TRBV28	TRBJ2-7	TGTGCCAGCAGTCACCCCCGATTGACAGGGGGCGCTTACGAGCAGTACTTC	CASSHPRLTGGAYEQYF
TRBD1	.	TRBV28	TRBJ1-1	TGTGCCAGCAGTCTCCCTCGGACAGGGGGTGGGCGCGCAGCTTTCTTT	CASSLPRTGGGRAAFF
TRBD1	.	TRBV4-1	TRBJ1-5	TGCGCCAGCAGCCCACCGGGACAGAGAAAGGAGTATAGCAATCAGCCCCAGCATTTT	CASSPPGQRKEYSNQPQHF
.	.	TRBV30	TRBJ1-1	TGTGCCTGGTCGGTTTTAAACACTGAAGCTTTCTTT	CAWSVLNTEAFF
TRBD1	.	TRBV10-1	TRBJ1-1	TGCGCCAGCAGTGAGCTAGGGGGCGGCGGAGCTTTCTTT	CASSELGGGGAFF
.	.	TRBV28	TRBJ2-1	TGTGCCTCGAGGGAGTTTAGTACCTACAATGAGCAGTTCTTC	CASREFSTYNEQFF
TRBD1	.	TRBV6-5	TRBJ2-6	TGTGCCACCAGACAGGGATACTCTGGGGCCAACGTCCTGACTTTC	CATRQGYSGANVLTF
.	.	TRBV19	TRBJ2-5	TGTGCCAGTCCCTTAACGGTGTGCCAAGAGACCCAGTACTTC	CASPLTVCQETQYF
.	.	TRBV18	TRBJ2-1	TGTGCCAGCTCACCCCGCGGGACCTCTCTCAATGAGCAGTTCTTC	CASSPRGTSLNEQFF
TRBD2	.	TRBV6-5	TRBJ2-7	TGTGCCAGCAGTTTCGGGACTAGCGGGAGCTCCTACGAGCAGTACTTC	CASSFGTSGSSYEQYF
.	.	TRBV28	TRBJ2-6	TGTGCCAGCAGTTTACGTAACCCAGGGTCGTCCTCTGGGGCCAACGTCCTGACTTTC	CASSLRNPGSSSGANVLTF
TRBD1	.	TRBV5-4	TRBJ2-7	TGTGCCAGCAGCTCCGCGAAGGACAGGGTGGTCTCCGAGCAGTACTTC	CASSSAKDRVVSEQYF
TRBD1	.	TRBV27	TRBJ2-7	TGTGCCAGCAGTCCCTGGACAGGTTCCTACGAGCAGTACTTC	CASSPWTGSYEQYF
TRBD2	.	TRBV19	TRBJ2-1	TGTGCCAGTAGTATAGATGGACTAGCGGGAGGTCTGTTTGTAAATGAGCAGTTCTTC	CASSIDGLAGGLFVNEQFF
.	.	TRBV5-1	TRBJ1-2	TGCGCCAGCAGCTTGGGGTCCAGGGGCCAAAACTATGGCTACACCTTC	CASSLGSRGQNYGYTF
.	few	TRBV6-5	TRBJ1-4	TGTGCCAGCAGTTTTGGAGGGCATAATGAAAAACTGTTTTTT	CASSFGGHNEKLFF
.	.	TRBV30	TRBJ1-5	TGTGCCTGGAGTCCCCAGACAGGCGCGACCCAGCATTTT	CAWSPQTGATQHF
.	.	TRBV5-1	TRBJ1-3	TGCGCCAGCAGCTTGGATATGGGAGCTGGAAACACCATATATTTT	CASSLDMGAGNTIYF
TRBD1	.	TRBV4-1	TRBJ1-2	TGCGCCAGCAGCCAAGATATACAGGGGCCGGGGAAGGGTGGCTACACCTTC	CASSQDIQGPGKGGYTF
.	.	TRBV2	TRBJ1-3	TGTGCCAGCAGTTACTCAGGGCCTGGAAACACCATATATTTT	CASSYSGPGNTIYF
TRBD2	.	TRBV5-4	TRBJ2-1	TGTGCCAGCAGCTTGGGTCTAGCGGGTGAGCAGTTCTTC	CASSLGLAGEQFF
.	.	TRBV7-6	TRBJ1-1	TGTGCCAGCAGCCCGGTAGGGGCTGAAGCTTTCTTT	CASSPVGAEAFF
TRBD1	.	TRBV28	TRBJ1-2	TGTGCCAGCAGTTCCCAGGGACAGGGAACCTACACCTTC	CASSSQGQGTYTF
.	.	TRBV4-1	TRBJ1-2	TGCGCCAGCAGCCAAGATGAGGGTTTAAGTCGAGGCTACACCTTC	CASSQDEGLSRGYTF
TRBD1	.	TRBV11-2	TRBJ1-5	TGTGCCAGCGCGAGGGGGCTGGATCAGCCCCAGCATTTT	CASARGLDQPQHF
TRBD1	.	TRBV28	TRBJ2-3	TGTGCCAGCAGCGAAAGGACAGGGGCTAAAGATACGCAGTATTTT	CASSERTGAKDTQYF
TRBD1	.	TRBV29-1	TRBJ2-7	TGCAGCGTTGATGGGGACAGCTCCTACGAGCAGTACTTC	CSVDGDSSYEQYF
.	.	TRBV18	TRBJ2-5	TGTGCCAGCTCACTGTCACTGGTCGGGCAAGAGACCCAGTACTTC	CASSLSLVGQETQYF
.	.	TRBV4-2	TRBJ1-1	TGTGCCAGCAGCCAAGACGGGGTTATGAGAACTGAAGCTTTCTTT	CASSQDGVMRTEAFF
.	.	TRBV27	TRBJ2-2	TGTGCCAGCAAGGGGTCACCGAACACCGGGGAGCTGTTTTTT	CASKGSPNTGELFF
TRBD1	.	TRBV7-3	TRBJ2-7	TGTGCCAGCAGCTATCAGACAGGGGGCGTCTACGAGCAGTACTTC	CASSYQTGGVYEQYF
.	.	TRBV29-1	TRBJ1-3	TGCAGCGTGCCGGTCGACTCTGGAAACACCATATATTTT	CSVPVDSGNTIYF